What follows are 22 T cell receptor beta chains derived from one specimen sequenced in a study of blood T cell repertoires in COVID-19. Clones were sequenced by immunoSEQ multiplex PCR, and TCRdb holds only the in-frame ones, with some missing. The data show more than 65,000 clones, about nine tenths seen once. Specimen: peripheral blood. These receptors all come from a man aged 50 to 59 with acute or convalescent COVID-19.

The J gene is TRBJ1-5, the V gene TRBV6-5; 8 nucleotides agree with TRBD1. The CDR3 runs 15 residues. Per the germline V gene, CDR1 is MNHEY and CDR2 is SVGAGI. Trimming removed 6 bases from V and 0 bases from J; junction bases left unmatched: 4. The CDR3 is CASRVTGDSNQPQHF. The CDR3 nucleotides are TGTGCCAGCAGAGTGACAGGGGATAGCAATCAGCCCCAGCATTTT.

This chain's CDR3 is CASTRGGHTEAFF. As DNA, the CDR3 is TGTGCCAGCACCAGGGGTGGGCACACTGAAGCTTTCTTT. This rearrangement joins TRBV12-3 or TRBV12-4 to TRBJ1-1, with a weak D call TRBD1 (6 bases). This CDR3 is built from 13 residues. V was cut by 7 bases and J by 3 bases, with 12 bases left in between.

The chain recombines TRBV4-1 with TRBJ1-5; D perhaps matches TRBD1 (5 bases). This CDR3 comprises 15 residues. V lost 0 bases to trimming and J lost 4 bases, with 10 bases between them. Germline V gene lookup returns CDR1 MGHRA and CDR2 YSYEKL. The CDR3 loop is CASSQDRQGNQPQHF. The CDR3 nucleotides read TGCGCCAGCAGCCAAGATCGCCAGGGAAATCAGCCCCAGCATTTT.

This sequence joins TRBV5-6 and TRBJ2-5; maybe TRBD2 (5 bases). V shed 2 bases and J shed 5 bases, with 13 bases lying between them. The germline V gene has CDR1 SGHDT and CDR2 YYEEEE. CDR3 length equals 14 residues. The CDR3 region has the DNA TGTGCCAGCAGCTTTGGCGTGGCGGGCGAGACCCAGTACTTC. It translates to CASSFGVAGETQYF.

The chain carries TRBV2 and TRBJ1-6; TRBD1 matches 7 bases. Germline CDR1 SNHLY, CDR2 FYNNEI. CDR3 length equals 16 residues. J was trimmed by 10 bases and V by 1 base; bases with no gene match: 10. This CDR3 is CASSEEGQKRGSPLHF. CDR3 bases: TGTGCCAGCAGTGAAGAGGGACAGAAGAGAGGATCACCCCTCCACTTT.

The V call is TRBV18, the J call TRBJ1-6, with 9 bases identical to TRBD1. The length of the CDR3 is 16 residues. CDR1 and CDR2 (germline): KGHSH, LQKENI. Trimming at V came to 6 bases and at J to 6 bases, leaving 9 bases not matched to a gene. This chain's CDR3 is CASSPGTGIFNSPLHF. CDR3 sequence (DNA): TGTGCCAGCTCCCCGGGGACAGGGATTTTTAATTCACCCCTCCACTTT.

The chain carries TRBV6-6 and TRBJ2-6; D might be TRBD2 (7 bases). Germline V gene data show CDR1 as MNHNY and CDR2 as SVGAGI (reference sequence). This CDR3 contains 16 residues. Trimming removed 8 bases from V and 0 bases from J, with 14 bases in between. The DNA for the CDR3 is TGTGCCAGCGGGGCGGGGGCCCTCTCTGGGGCCAACGTCCTGACTTTC. Translated, it gives CASGAGALSGANVLTF.

This clone was detected only once. The V call is TRBV4-2, the J call TRBJ2-7, with 7 bases aligning to TRBD2. Germline V gene sequence: CDR1 LGHNA, CDR2 YNFKEQ. CDR3 size: 13 residues. Unmatched junction bases numbered 3, after V lost 0 bases and J lost 7 bases. In nucleotides, the CDR3 is TGTGCCAGCAGCCAAGAATGGGGGGGGGAGCAGTACTTC. It codes for CASSQEWGGEQYF.

The chain recombines TRBV2 with TRBJ2-5; 11 bases match TRBD2. The V gene's germline CDR1 is SNHLY and CDR2 FYNNEI. Trimming at V came to 8 bases and at J to 2 bases, leaving 4 bases not matched to a gene. The CDR3 length is 14 residues. The CDR3 nucleotides are TGTGCCAGCTACTGGACTAGCGGGCAAGAGACCCAGTACTTC. It codes for CASYWTSGQETQYF.

The V call is TRBV11-2, the J call TRBJ1-1; D uncertain. V lost 2 bases and J lost 4, with 23 bases in between. There are 18 residues in the CDR3. Germline V gives CDR1 SGHAT, CDR2 FQNNGV. The CDR3 coding sequence is TGTGCCAGCAGCTTATTAACCACGGTGGGTCCCCAGCGCACTGAAGCTTTCTTT. Amino acids: CASSLLTTVGPQRTEAFF. Looking up the rest from reference TRBV11-2 and TRBJ1-1 gives the full variable domain: EAGVAQSPRYKIIEKRQSVAFWCNPISGHATLYWYQQILGQGPKLLIQFQNNGVVDDSQLPKDRFSAERLKGVDSTLKIQPAKLEDSAVYLCASSLLTTVGPQRTEAFFGQGTRLTVV.

V usage is TRBV28 and J usage is TRBJ1-2; D unresolved. Germline V gene data show CDR1 as MDHEN and CDR2 as SYDVKM. The CDR3 is 16 residues long. Trimming took 2 bases from V and 6 from J, leaving 19 bases between them. The CDR3 nucleotides read TGTGCCAGCAGTTTAGTCACGCGGGGTCTCGGGAATGGCTACACCTTC. Translating it yields CASSLVTRGLGNGYTF.

This clone was observed a few times. The chain carries TRBV5-3 and TRBJ1-5; tentative D call: TRBD1 (5 bases). TRBV5-3 counts as an open reading frame of uncertain function. There are 13 residues in the CDR3. Deletions cut 1 base from V and 8 bases from J, with 10 bases between. The CDR3 DNA sequence: TGTGCCAGAAGCTTGCAAGGGGAAAAGCCCCAGCATTTT. Translating it yields CARSLQGEKPQHF.

The chain carries TRBV7-2 and TRBJ2-1, with 7 bases aligning to TRBD2. The CDR3 runs 16 residues. Per the germline V gene, CDR1 is SGHTA and CDR2 is FQGNSA. With 6 bases clipped from V and 2 bases from J, the junction kept 10 bases outside the gene matches. CDR3 sequence reads: CASSKQRGPTYNEQFF. As DNA, the CDR3 is TGTGCCAGCAGTAAACAGCGGGGACCTACCTACAATGAGCAGTTCTTC. The complete variable domain, with remaining parts taken from reference TRBV7-2 and TRBJ2-1, reads GAGVSQSPSNKVTEKGKDVELRCDPISGHTALYWYRQSLGQGLEFLIYFQGNSAPDKSGLPSDRFSAERTGGSVSTLTIQRTQQEDSAVYLCASSKQRGPTYNEQFFGPGTRLTVL.

The chain employs TRBV2 and TRBJ1-5; tentatively, D is TRBD1 (5 bases). Germline lookup yields CDR1 SNHLY and CDR2 FYNNEI. The CDR3 is made up of 14 amino acids. With 6 bases removed from V and 6 bases from J, the gap between germline ends came to 15 bases. CDR3 residues: CASRGGSPGQPQHF. CDR3 nucleotides: TGTGCCAGCAGGGGGGGGAGCCCTGGTCAGCCCCAGCATTTT.

This chain joins TRBV28 and TRBJ1-5; a weak D match, TRBD1 (5 bases). V was trimmed by 3 bases and J by 3 bases, leaving 12 bases between them. Germline CDR1 MDHEN, CDR2 SYDVKM. The CDR3 loop spans 15 amino acids. The CDR3 protein is CASSLNGGSNQPQHF. CDR3 nucleotides: TGTGCCAGCAGTTTGAACGGGGGTTCCAATCAGCCCCAGCATTTT.

The genes are TRBV3-1 (or the pseudogene TRBV3-2) and TRBJ1-1; 8 nucleotides align to TRBD1. The junction had 3 bases not matched to a gene; V was cut back by 2 bases and J by 4 bases. CDR1 and CDR2 (germline): LGHDT, YNNKEL (reference sequence). CDR3 length equals 14 residues. The CDR3 protein is CASSQFDRGTEAFF. The CDR3 nucleotides read TGTGCCAGCAGCCAATTCGACAGGGGCACTGAAGCTTTCTTT.

The rearrangement joins TRBV28 to TRBJ1-5; 7 bases align to TRBD1. There are 14 residues in the CDR3. CDR1 is MDHEN and CDR2 is SYDVKM in the germline V gene. J was trimmed by 6 bases and V by 2 bases; bases with no gene match: 4. Here the CDR3 reads CASSLATGSQPQHF. CDR3 sequence (DNA): TGTGCCAGCAGTTTAGCGACAGGGAGTCAGCCCCAGCATTTT.

The chain couples TRBV6-5 to TRBJ2-5; the match to TRBD2 covers 12 bases. Germline CDR1 and CDR2: MNHEY and SVGAGI. The CDR3 is 14 residues long. The trim removed 6 bases at V and 5 bases at J, leaving 4 bases unmatched. The CDR3 spells CASSLAGGPETQYF. The DNA for the CDR3 is TGTGCCAGCAGCCTAGCGGGGGGGCCCGAGACCCAGTACTTC.

The chain has TRBV4-1 and TRBJ1-1; D uncertain. This CDR3 region has 16 residues. Germline V gene data show CDR1 as MGHRA and CDR2 as YSYEKL. Trimming took off 0 bases at V and 2 bases at J, with 13 bases between the two ends. The CDR3 is CASSQEIGDYNTEAFF. CDR3 nucleotide sequence: TGCGCCAGCAGCCAAGAGATAGGAGATTACAACACTGAAGCTTTCTTT.

This clone was detected only a few times. The chain links TRBV10-2 to TRBJ2-7, with 9 bases that match TRBD2. V was pared by 3 bases and J by 0 bases, with 3 bases of the junction left unmatched. Germline CDR1 WSHSY, CDR2 SAAADI. The CDR3 runs to 15 residues. In nucleotides, the CDR3 is TGCGCCAGCAGTGACTTAGCGGGGGTCTCCTACGAGCAGTACTTC. This codes for CASSDLAGVSYEQYF.

The chain is built from TRBV7-2 and TRBJ1-3; the D is unclear. Germline assignment: CDR1 SGHTA and CDR2 FQGNSA. The CDR3 sequence is 15 residues long. V lost 2 bases and J 6 bases, leaving 14 bases between the germline ends. The CDR3 bases are TGTGCCAGCAGCTTACAGGCATTGACGGAAAACACCATATATTTT. The encoded protein is CASSLQALTENTIYF.

The V and J genes are TRBV5-1 and TRBJ2-3; D gene ambiguous. V lost 4 bases to trimming and J lost 1 base, with 4 bases between them. This CDR3 has 12 amino acids. Germline CDR1 and CDR2: SGHRS and YFSETQ. The CDR3 sequence is CASSRGTDTQYF. CDR3 sequence (DNA): TGCGCCAGCAGCCGGGGCACAGATACGCAGTATTTT. The complete variable domain, with remaining parts taken from reference TRBV5-1 and TRBJ2-3, reads KAGVTQTPRYLIKTRGQQVTLSCSPISGHRSVSWYQQTPGQGLQFLFEYFSETQRNKGNFPGRFSGRQFSNSRSEMNVSTLELGDSALYLCASSRGTDTQYFGPGTRLTVL.